These T cell receptor beta chains were read from a single sample in a study of blood T cell repertoires in COVID-19. Clones were sequenced by immunoSEQ multiplex PCR, and TCRdb holds only the in-frame ones, with some missing. This repertoire shows approximately 330,000 clones, around 85% found once; its top ten account for 4% to 5.5%. The source material was PBMCs or T cells enriched from blood (not recorded which). These receptors all stem from a middle-aged woman with acute COVID-19. CDR3s leave out the opening cysteine and the closing phenylalanine or tryptophan.

>TRBV6-5|TRBJ2-3
ATTLNWGGADTQY
>TRBV29-1|TRBJ1-5
SVITGNQPQH
>TRBV5-4|TRBJ2-1
ASSPGTGGSYNEQF
>TRBV5-1|TRBJ2-1
ASSLAGTSGGEQF
>TRBV7-2|TRBJ2-1
ASSYITSRGLSSYNEQF
>TRBV7-9|TRBJ1-2
ASSAPGTESLGGYT
>TRBV14|TRBJ1-1
ASSPSPWNTEAF
>TRBV18|TRBJ2-2
ASSPAGGAGELF
>TRBV7-9|TRBJ1-2
ASTGTVYGYT
>TRBV5-5|TRBJ1-5
ASKQGMNQPQH
>TRBV7-8|TRBJ2-5
ASRRDSQETQY
>TRBV11-3|TRBJ2-1
ASSFSGQGGNEQF
>TRBV10-3|TRBJ1-1
AISDPPGQINTEAF
>TRBV4-3|TRBJ1-1
ASSLSWGQATEAF
>TRBV15|TRBJ1-2
ATSRGTTGNYGYT
>TRBV29-1|TRBJ1-5
SARTGGQPQH
>TRBV5-5|TRBJ2-5
ATNRGRETQY